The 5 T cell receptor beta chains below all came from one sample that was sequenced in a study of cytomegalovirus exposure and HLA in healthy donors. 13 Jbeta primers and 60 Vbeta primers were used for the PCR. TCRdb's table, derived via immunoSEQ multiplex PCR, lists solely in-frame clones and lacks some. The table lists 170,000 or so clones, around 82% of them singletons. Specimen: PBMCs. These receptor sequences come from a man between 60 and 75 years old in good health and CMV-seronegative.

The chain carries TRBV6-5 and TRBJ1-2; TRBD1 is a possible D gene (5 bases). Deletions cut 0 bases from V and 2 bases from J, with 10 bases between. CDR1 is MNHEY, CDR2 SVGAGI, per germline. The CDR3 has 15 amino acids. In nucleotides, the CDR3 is TGTGCCAGCAGTTACTCGAAAGGGGCAAACTATGGCTACACCTTC. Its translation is CASSYSKGANYGYTF.

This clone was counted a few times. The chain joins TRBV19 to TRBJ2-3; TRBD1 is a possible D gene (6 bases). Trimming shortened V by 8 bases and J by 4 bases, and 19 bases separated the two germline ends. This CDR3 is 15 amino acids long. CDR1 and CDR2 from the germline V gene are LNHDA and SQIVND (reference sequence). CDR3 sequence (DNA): TGTGCCAGTCGAAATCCGGGACACTCTTCAGATACGCAGTATTTT. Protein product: CASRNPGHSSDTQYF.

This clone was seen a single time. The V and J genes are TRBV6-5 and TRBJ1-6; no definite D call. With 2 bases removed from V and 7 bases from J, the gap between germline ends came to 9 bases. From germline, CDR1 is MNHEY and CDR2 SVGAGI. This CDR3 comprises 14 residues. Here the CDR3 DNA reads TGTGCCAGCAGTTACCCCCAAAAAAATTCACCCCTCCACTTT. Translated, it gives CASSYPQKNSPLHF.

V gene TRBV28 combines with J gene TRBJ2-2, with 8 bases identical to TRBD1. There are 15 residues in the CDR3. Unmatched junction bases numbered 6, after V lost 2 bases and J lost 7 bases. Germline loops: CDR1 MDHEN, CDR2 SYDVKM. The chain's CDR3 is CASSLIRGQGGELFF. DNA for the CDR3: TGTGCCAGCAGTTTAATCAGGGGGCAAGGCGGGGAGCTGTTTTTT.

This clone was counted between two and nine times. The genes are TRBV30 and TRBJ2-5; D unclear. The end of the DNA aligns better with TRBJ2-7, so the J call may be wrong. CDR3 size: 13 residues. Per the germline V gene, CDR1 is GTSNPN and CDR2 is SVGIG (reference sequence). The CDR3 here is CAWSVLRAYEQYF. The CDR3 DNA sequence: TGTGCCTGGAGTGTCCTCCGTGCCTACGAGCAGTACTTC.